Listed below are T cell receptor beta chains from one sample, sequenced in a study of shared clonotypes between healthy human individuals. Libraries were prepared by immunoSEQ multiplex PCR; TCRdb keeps only in-frame clonotypes and omits some of them. The data hold roughly 1,500,000 clones, with just under 99% observed a single time. The sample comprised naive CD4+ T cells sorted from blood. Receptors originate from a man younger than 45 in good health. Both conserved end residues are part of each CDR3. The D gene is left open where the match is weak. Clone sizes are given selectively: once, few, many, or a class where the clone is expanded.

v_gene,j_gene,d_gene,abundance,CDR3nt,CDR3aa
TRBV9,TRBJ2-3,TRBD2,-,TGTGCCAGCAGCCTCCACCTAGCGGGAGGGCCCACAGATACGCAGTATTTT,CASSLHLAGGPTDTQYF
TRBV6-5,TRBJ2-1,-,-,TGTGCCAGCAGTTTACTACAGGGATTCGGGGAGCAGTTCTTC,CASSLLQGFGEQFF
TRBV4-2,TRBJ2-5,TRBD1,-,TGTGCCAGCAGCCAAGGGACCGGGACAGGCCAAGAGACCCAGTACTTC,CASSQGTGTGQETQYF
TRBV2,TRBJ2-7,-,-,TGTGCCAGCAGTGAAGTGATTCAATGGGCATCCGAGCAGTACTTC,CASSEVIQWASEQYF
TRBV30,TRBJ2-3,-,-,TGTGCCTGGAGTGGCCTCTTGGATACGCAGTATTTT,CAWSGLLDTQYF
TRBV2,TRBJ2-7,-,-,TGTGCCAGCAGTGATTTGCGAGGCTCCTACGAGCAGTACTTC,CASSDLRGSYEQYF
TRBV7-8,TRBJ2-7,TRBD1,-,TGTGCCAGCAGACGGGACAGCTCCTACGAGCAGTACTTC,CASRRDSSYEQYF
TRBV18,TRBJ2-1,TRBD1,once,TGTGCCAGCTCACAAGGGGGCTCCCTAAAGCATGAGCAGTTCTTC,CASSQGGSLKHEQFF
TRBV27,TRBJ2-7,-,-,TGTGCCAGCAGTACTAATCCCTTCTTACTAGAGCAGTACTTC,CASSTNPFLLEQYF
TRBV7-8,TRBJ2-2,TRBD2,-,TGTGCCAGCAGCTTGCCCCAGCTAGCGGCCGACACCGGGGAGCTGTTTTTT,CASSLPQLAADTGELFF
TRBV5-4,TRBJ2-1,TRBD2,-,TGTGCCAGCAGCTTGTTTCGCGGGGGTGAGCAGTTCTTC,CASSLFRGGEQFF
TRBV18,TRBJ2-3,-,-,TGTGCCAGCTCACCAGGGGTTACCACAGATACGCAGTATTTT,CASSPGVTTDTQYF
TRBV7-9,TRBJ1-1,TRBD1,-,TGTGCCAGCAGCCGAGACAGGGGGAAAACTGAAGCTTTCTTT,CASSRDRGKTEAFF
TRBV7-2,TRBJ2-2,TRBD2,-,TGTGCCAGCTTTGCCGCGGGAGGCGGGGAGCTGTTTTTT,CASFAAGGGELFF
TRBV18,TRBJ1-4,TRBD1,-,TGTGCCAGCTCCGCTGGACAGGGAGGGACTAATGAAAAACTGTTTTTT,CASSAGQGGTNEKLFF
TRBV7-9,TRBJ2-3,-,-,TGTGCCAGCAGCGGACTACTAGAAGCGGAAAGCACAGATACGCAGTATTTT,CASSGLLEAESTDTQYF
TRBV5-1,TRBJ2-7,-,-,TGCGCCAGCAGCCTCCATCTAGCCCAAAGCTCCTACGAGCAGTACTTC,CASSLHLAQSSYEQYF
TRBV4-1,TRBJ2-7,TRBD1,-,TGCGCCAGCAGCCAAGCACCGGGACAGGGCTACGAGCAGTACTTC,CASSQAPGQGYEQYF
TRBV9,TRBJ2-1,TRBD2,-,TGTGCCAGCAGCCTCGGGAGGGCCATGGATGAGCAGTTCTTC,CASSLGRAMDEQFF
TRBV10-3,TRBJ2-2,-,-,TGTGCCATCAGTGAACAGCTCACCGGGGAGCTGTTTTTT,CAISEQLTGELFF
TRBV9,TRBJ2-7,TRBD2,-,TGTGCCAGCAGCGTAGAAGGCGGGGGAGAGCAGTACTTC,CASSVEGGGEQYF
TRBV5-6,TRBJ2-3,-,-,TGTGCCAGCAGCTCGAACTTTAACGAGGCCGGGCAGACGCCAGATACGCAGTATTTT,CASSSNFNEAGQTPDTQYF
TRBV5-1,TRBJ2-5,TRBD2,-,TGCGCCAGCGGAACTAGCGGGAGGGAGACCCAGTACTTC,CASGTSGRETQYF
TRBV11-2,TRBJ1-1,-,-,TGTGCCAGCAGCGCGACCGGTCTACCGGCCGGTGAAGCTTTCTTT,CASSATGLPAGEAFF
TRBV10-1,TRBJ2-3,-,-,TGCGCCAGCAGCCCAGACAGGGAGGAAGCAGATACGCAGTATTTT,CASSPDREEADTQYF
TRBV27,TRBJ2-3,-,-,TGTGCCAGCAGTTTATCTGACAGGCCCCGACGTGATACGCAGTATTTT,CASSLSDRPRRDTQYF
TRBV7-9,TRBJ2-7,TRBD2,-,TGTGCCAGCAGCTCCTCAGGACTAGCCGCCTACGAGCAGTACTTC,CASSSSGLAAYEQYF
TRBV9,TRBJ2-7,TRBD1,-,TGTGCCAGCAGCGCCAGGGACAGCCCAACCTACGAGCAGTACTTC,CASSARDSPTYEQYF
TRBV7-9,TRBJ2-7,TRBD2,-,TGTGCCAGCAGCTGGGGACTAGCGGGAGGCTCCTACGAGCAGTACTTC,CASSWGLAGGSYEQYF
TRBV18,TRBJ2-5,-,-,TGTGCCAGCTCACTCATCGTGGCGCAAGAGACCCAGTACTTC,CASSLIVAQETQYF
TRBV6-1,TRBJ2-3,-,-,TGTGCCAGCAGCTTCATCCCAGATACGCAGTATTTT,CASSFIPDTQYF
TRBV30,TRBJ2-1,TRBD2,-,TGTGCCTGGAGTGTACTAGCGGGAAAGTACAATGAGCAGTTCTTC,CAWSVLAGKYNEQFF
TRBV10-3,TRBJ2-1,-,-,TGTGCCAACCGAGCCGAGGGGGGGAGTTATAGTGAGCAGTTCTTC,CANRAEGGSYSEQFF
TRBV6-5,TRBJ1-1,-,-,TGTGCCAGCAGTTCCAAATTTAGGGGTGCCACTGAAGCTTTCTTT,CASSSKFRGATEAFF
TRBV5-1,TRBJ2-1,TRBD1,-,TGCGCCAGCAGCTTGGACCAGGGGGCCCCCTACAATGAGCAGTTCTTC,CASSLDQGAPYNEQFF
TRBV15,TRBJ2-6,-,-,TGTGCCACCAGCAGGAAGTTGGTTACTGGGGCCAACGTCCTGACTTTC,CATSRKLVTGANVLTF
TRBV11-1,TRBJ2-7,-,few,TGTGCCAGCAGCTTGGTCAGGGCTAACGAGCAGTACTTC,CASSLVRANEQYF
TRBV7-2,TRBJ2-1,-,-,TGTGCCAGCAGCTCCCACCGGGACCCTCTCAATGAGCAGTTCTTC,CASSSHRDPLNEQFF
TRBV10-1,TRBJ2-5,-,-,TGCGCCAGCAGTGAGTCGATGGGGCAAGAGACCCAGTACTTC,CASSESMGQETQYF
TRBV6-5,TRBJ1-4,-,-,TGTGCCAGCTCCCCGGGACTTCGCGAAAAACTGTTTTTT,CASSPGLREKLFF
TRBV5-6,TRBJ1-2,-,-,TGTGCCAGCAGCCCAGTCGGCCAGGGGAACTATGGCTACACCTTC,CASSPVGQGNYGYTF
TRBV7-9,TRBJ2-1,-,-,TGTGCCAGCAGCCGATCGGGCAGGCTACTCAATGAGCAGTTCTTC,CASSRSGRLLNEQFF